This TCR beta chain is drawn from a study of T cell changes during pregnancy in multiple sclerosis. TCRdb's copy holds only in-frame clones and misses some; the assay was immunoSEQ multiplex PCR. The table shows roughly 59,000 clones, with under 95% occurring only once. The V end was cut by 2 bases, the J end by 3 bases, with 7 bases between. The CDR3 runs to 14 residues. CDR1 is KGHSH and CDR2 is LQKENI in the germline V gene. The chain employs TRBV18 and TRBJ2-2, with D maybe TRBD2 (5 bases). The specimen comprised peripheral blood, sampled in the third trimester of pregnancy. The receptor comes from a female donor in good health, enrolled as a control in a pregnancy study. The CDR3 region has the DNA TGTGCCAGCTCACCAAGGCGGGACACCGGGGAGCTGTTTTTT. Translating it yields CASSPRRDTGELFF.